The source of this T cell receptor beta chain is a study of cytomegalovirus exposure and HLA in healthy donors. On the study more broadly: Within the Caucasian-associated ancestry cluster were around 81% of the approximately 400 genotyped donors. The study, taken as a whole, reports: The study reported that TCR beta sequences accurately predicted HLA-A and HLA-B alleles in most subjects. Across donors, sequencing depth was assumed by presence/absence analyses to be roughly uniform.

It was with 60 Vbeta and 13 Jbeta primers that the PCR ran. Clones were sequenced by immunoSEQ multiplex PCR, and TCRdb holds only the in-frame ones, with some missing. The sample yields 200,000 or so clones, more than 75% seen once. Regarding this clone: Its target is unknown.

Germline values: CDR1 SEHNR, CDR2 FQNEAQ (reference sequence). The ends were cut back, 2 bases at V and 0 bases at J, with 14 bases in the middle. The CDR3 consists of 17 residues. The TCR originated in a man aged 30 to 45 in good health and CMV-seronegative. This chain uses TRBV7-9 with TRBJ1-3, with a possible D match to TRBD1 (5 bases). The material sequenced was PBMCs. CDR3 nucleotide sequence: TGTGCCAGCAGCTTACGGGGGGGGAGTTTCTCTGGAAACACCATATATTTT. This encodes CASSLRGGSFSGNTIYF. The whole variable domain, remainder taken from reference TRBV7-9 and TRBJ1-3, is DTGVSQNPRHKITKRGQNVTFRCDPISEHNRLYWYRQTLGQGPEFLTYFQNEAQLEKSRLLSDRFSAERPKGSFSTLEIQRTEQGDSAMYLCASSLRGGSFSGNTIYFGEGSWLTVV.